This T cell receptor (beta chain) was sequenced during a study of CD8+ T cells in alopecia areata. Whole-study findings and limits: Scalp lesions, especially in alopecia totalis/universalis, had higher clonality than normal scalp.

The length of the CDR3 is 15 residues. Unmatched junction bases numbered 6, after V lost 2 bases and J lost 0 bases. Germline lookup yields CDR1 SQVTM and CDR2 ANQGSEA. Regarding this clone: Its specificity is unknown.

Extraction of RNA preceded its reverse transcription into cDNA, which served as the sequencing template. Clones were read by immunoSEQ multiplex PCR, and TCRdb kept only the in-frame ones, dropping some. The table lists around 190,000 clones, roughly 56% of them singletons. The clonotype comes from a human donor in good health. The sequenced sample was CD8+ T cells sorted from blood. The chain is built from TRBV29-1 and TRBJ1-1; 7 bases match TRBD1. CDR3 protein: CSVETGGGLNTEAFF. As DNA, the CDR3 is TGCAGCGTTGAAACCGGAGGGGGCCTGAACACTGAAGCTTTCTTT.